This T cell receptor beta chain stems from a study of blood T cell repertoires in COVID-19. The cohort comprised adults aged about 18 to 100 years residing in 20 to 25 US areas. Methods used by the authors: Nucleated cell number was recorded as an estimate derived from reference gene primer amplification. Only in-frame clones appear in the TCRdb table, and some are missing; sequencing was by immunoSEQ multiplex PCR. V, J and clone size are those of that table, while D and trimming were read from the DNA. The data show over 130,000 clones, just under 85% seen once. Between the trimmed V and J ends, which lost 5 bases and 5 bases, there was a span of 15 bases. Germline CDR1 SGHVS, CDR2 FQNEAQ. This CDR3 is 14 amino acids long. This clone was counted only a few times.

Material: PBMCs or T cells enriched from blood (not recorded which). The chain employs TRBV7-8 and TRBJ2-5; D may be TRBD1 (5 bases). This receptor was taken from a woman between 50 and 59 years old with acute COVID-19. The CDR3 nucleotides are TGTGCCAGCAGCCTGAGGCAGGGTAGGGAGACCCAGTACTTC. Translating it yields CASSLRQGRETQYF.